The 6 T cell receptor beta chains below were found in one sample sequenced in a study of T cells in Graves' hyperthyroidism and ophthalmopathy. TCR beta CDR3 region amplification was performed from RNA transcripts. First-round RT-PCR of the TCR CDR3 relied on the HTBI primer set. In TCRdb, the multiplex PCR reads were re-called with MiXCR into one record per CDR3 protein. The sample holds around 99,000 distinct CDR3 sequences, roughly 15% seen once. Sequenced: blood. The receptors shown here come from a woman aged 45-59 years with Graves' hyperthyroidism.

This clonotype was seen at least ten times. V is TRBV3-1 and J is TRBJ2-1, with 9 bases fitting TRBD1. Losses at the gene ends were 5 bases for V and 9 bases for J; bases not matched to a gene: 11. The length of the CDR3 is 15 residues. Germline loops: CDR1 LGHDT, CDR2 YNNKEL (reference sequence). CDR3 sequence: CASSNSGTGWGEQFF. The CDR3 nucleotides are TGTGCCAGCAGCAATTCAGGGACAGGGTGGGGTGAGCAGTTCTTC.

At least ten counts were recorded for this clonotype. CDR3 region: CASSVGVWEQYV. Here the CDR3 DNA reads TGTGCCAGCAGTGTGGGGGTCTGGGAGCAGTACGTC. The J gene is TRBJ2-7, the V gene TRBV6-1; D is perhaps TRBD1 or TRBD2 (5 bases each). This CDR3 spans 12 amino acids. The germline V gene has CDR1 MNHNS and CDR2 SASEGT. V was trimmed by 4 bases and J by 7 bases, leaving 11 bases between them.

In its sample, this clonotype was seen many times. Here the CDR3 DNA reads TGTGCCAGCAGCTTAGGATTCTGGGGACAGGAACAAACAGATACGCAGTATTTT. Translated, it gives CASSLGFWGQEQTDTQYF. The chain links TRBV11-2 to TRBJ2-3; 8 positions match TRBD1. J was trimmed by 3 bases and V by 1 base; bases with no gene match: 12. CDR3 size: 18 residues. Germline CDR1 is SGHAT and CDR2 is FQNNGV.

This clonotype has a count of ten or more. J is TRBJ2-5 and V is TRBV5-1; perhaps TRBD1 as D (6 bases). Trimming took off 0 bases at V and 2 bases at J, with 8 bases between the two ends. Per the germline V gene, CDR1 is SGHRS and CDR2 is YFSETQ. This CDR3 comprises 14 residues. The CDR3 region is CASSLGDIQETQYF. The CDR3, as DNA: TGCGCCAGCAGCTTGGGGGACATACAAGAGACCCAGTACTTC. The entire variable domain, with the rest obtained from reference TRBV5-1 and TRBJ2-5, is as follows: KAGVTQTPRYLIKTRGQQVTLSCSPISGHRSVSWYQQTPGQGLQFLFEYFSETQRNKGNFPGRFSGRQFSNSRSEMNVSTLELGDSALYLCASSLGDIQETQYFGPGTRLLVL.

There are many counts of this clonotype. J is TRBJ2-1 and V is TRBV29-1; 8 nucleotides match TRBD2. V trimming: 2 bases; J trimming: 2 bases; junction bases outside the gene matches: 5. CDR1 is SQVTM, CDR2 ANQGSEA, per germline. The CDR3 spans 15 residues. The CDR3 loop is CSVELTSATYNEQFF. The CDR3 DNA reads as TGCAGCGTTGAACTGACTAGCGCGACCTACAATGAGCAGTTCTTC.

The chain couples TRBV9 to TRBJ2-1; a possible D gene is TRBD2 (5 bases). The CDR3 extends over 14 amino acids. CDR1 is SGDLS and CDR2 is YYNGEE in the germline V gene. Trimming left V 0 bases short and J 10 bases short, with 14 bases between. This chain's CDR3 is CASSVATGSVEQFF. DNA of the CDR3: TGTGCCAGCAGCGTAGCTACGGGGTCCGTGGAGCAGTTCTTC.